Shown below are 5 T cell receptor beta chains from a single sample sequenced in a study of neurological immune-mediated disorders (dated by TCRdb to about 2019). Libraries came from 5' RACE. The instrument given in TCRdb is Illumina HiSeq 2500. The public reads were reanalyzed by TCRdb: fastp trimming at Q25, MiXCR alignment, in-frame beta chains only. Rows are combined by CDR3 protein, so each entry shows the most common genes and DNA. The sample contains approximately 31,000 distinct CDR3 sequences, around 4.5% of them found a single time. 23% of the sample goes to the ten largest clones. Sequencing input: PBMCs. The receptors derive from a man between 18 and 29 years old in good health.

This clonotype was counted at least ten times. The rearrangement links TRBV29-1 to TRBJ1-3; D might be TRBD1 (5 bases). This CDR3 is 12 amino acids long. Germline V lookup: CDR1 SQVTM, CDR2 ANQGSEA. The V and J ends lost 6 bases and 4 bases respectively, with 10 bases between them. The DNA for the CDR3 is TGCAGCGTCGGACACTTCGGAAACACCATATATTTT. It encodes CSVGHFGNTIYF.

This clonotype appeared many times. This rearrangement joins TRBV7-2 to TRBJ2-3; TRBD2 agrees at 10 bases. CDR3 length: 18 residues. The V and J ends lost 1 base and 8 bases, in that order; junction bases with no gene match: 15. Per the germline V gene, CDR1 is SGHTA and CDR2 is FQGNSA. The CDR3 is CASSLVVSERGGPGTQYF. In nucleotides, the CDR3 is TGTGCCAGCAGCTTAGTCGTCTCCGAGCGGGGGGGCCCAGGTACGCAGTATTTT.

This clonotype was recorded at least ten times. The chain joins TRBV18 to TRBJ2-1, with 9 bases aligning to TRBD2. CDR1 is KGHSH and CDR2 is LQKENI in the germline V gene. The CDR3 spans 16 residues. J gave up 6 bases and V 3 bases, and 9 bases lay outside the gene matches. The CDR3 loop reads CASSPPLAGVGNEQFF. The DNA for the CDR3 is TGTGCCAGCTCACCCCCCTTAGCGGGGGTAGGCAATGAGCAGTTCTTC.

This clonotype came up many times. The chain employs TRBV20-1 and TRBJ2-5, with 9 bases that match TRBD1. The V gene's germline CDR1 is DFQATT and CDR2 SNEGSKA (reference sequence). This CDR3 comprises 16 residues. The trim removed 6 bases at V and 5 bases at J, leaving 16 bases unmatched. CDR3 DNA: TGCAGTGCCAAACTTATACGGGACAGGGTATGGGAGACCCAGTACTTC. Its protein product is CSAKLIRDRVWETQYF.

There are many counts of this clonotype. Because the CDR3's place on the DNA is in doubt, the DNA is left out and the CDR3 is given as listed by TCRdb. This rearrangement joins TRBV2 to TRBJ1-1; the D call of TRBD1 is as the table states it, not checked on the DNA. Germline CDR1 is SNHLY and CDR2 is FYNNEI. Both ends counted, the CDR3 spans 15 residues. This chain's CDR3 is CASGTGDFRGTEAFF.